The next 2 T cell receptor beta chains were all read from a single sample in a study of identical twins. TCRdb re-derived calls from the 5' RACE reads in MiXCR, one entry per CDR3 protein. The sample has roughly 1.6 million distinct CDR3 sequences; around a third are singletons. Sequenced material: cord blood. These receptors came from a newborn girl in good health.

This clonotype was picked up a small number of times. The chain has TRBV12-3 or TRBV12-4 and TRBJ2-5, with a tentative D call TRBD1 (5 bases). The CDR3 loop spans 17 amino acids. Trimming stripped 0 bases from V and 11 bases from J, with 25 bases between. CDR3 region: CASSLALKGWTPNEQYF. In DNA form, the CDR3 reads TGTGCCAGCAGTTTAGCGCTAAAGGGGTGGACCCCCAATGAGCAGTACTTC.

This clonotype occurred many times. In nucleotides, the CDR3 is TGTGCCAGCAGTTTATGGGGGCATCGGCAGAATGAAAAACTGTTTTTT. Residues: CASSLWGHRQNEKLFF. This sequence joins TRBV27 and TRBJ1-4; tentative D call: TRBD1 (6 bases). Germline V CDR1 and CDR2: MNHEY, SMNVEV (reference sequence). The CDR3 runs 16 residues. Trimming removed 1 base from V and 5 bases from J, with 14 bases in between.